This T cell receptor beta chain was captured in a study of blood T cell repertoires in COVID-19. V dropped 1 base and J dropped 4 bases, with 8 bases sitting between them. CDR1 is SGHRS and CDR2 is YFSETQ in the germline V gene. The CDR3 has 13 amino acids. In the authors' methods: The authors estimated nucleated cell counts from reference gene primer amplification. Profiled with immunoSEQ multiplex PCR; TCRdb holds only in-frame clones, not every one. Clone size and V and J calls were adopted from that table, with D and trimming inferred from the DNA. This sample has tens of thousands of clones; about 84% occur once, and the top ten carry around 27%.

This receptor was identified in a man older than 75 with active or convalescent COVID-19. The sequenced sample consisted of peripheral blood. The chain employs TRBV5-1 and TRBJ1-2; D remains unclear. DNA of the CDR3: TGCGCCAGCAGCTTGAACAGCACCTATGGCTACACCTTC. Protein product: CASSLNSTYGYTF.